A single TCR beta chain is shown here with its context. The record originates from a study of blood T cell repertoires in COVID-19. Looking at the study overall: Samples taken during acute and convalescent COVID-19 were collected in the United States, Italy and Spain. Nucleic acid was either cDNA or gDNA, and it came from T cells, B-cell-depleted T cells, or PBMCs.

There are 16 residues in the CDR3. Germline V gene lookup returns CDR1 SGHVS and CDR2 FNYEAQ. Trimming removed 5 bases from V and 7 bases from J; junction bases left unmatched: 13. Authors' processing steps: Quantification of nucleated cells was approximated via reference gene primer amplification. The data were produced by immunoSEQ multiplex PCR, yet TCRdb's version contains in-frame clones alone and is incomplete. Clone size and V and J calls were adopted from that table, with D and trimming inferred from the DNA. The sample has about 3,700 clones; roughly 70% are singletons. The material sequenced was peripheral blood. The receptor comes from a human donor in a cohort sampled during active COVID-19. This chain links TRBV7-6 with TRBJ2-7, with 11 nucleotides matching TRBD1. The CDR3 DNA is TGTGCCAGCAGCCAGGGACAGGGGGAACTACCGGGAGAGCAGTACTTC. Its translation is CASSQGQGELPGEQYF. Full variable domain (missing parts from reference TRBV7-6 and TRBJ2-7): GAGVSQSPRYKVTKRGQDVALRCDPISGHVSLYWYRQALGQGPEFLTYFNYEAQQDKSGLPNDRFSAERPEGSISTLTIQRTEQRDSAMYRCASSQGQGELPGEQYFGPGTRLTVT.